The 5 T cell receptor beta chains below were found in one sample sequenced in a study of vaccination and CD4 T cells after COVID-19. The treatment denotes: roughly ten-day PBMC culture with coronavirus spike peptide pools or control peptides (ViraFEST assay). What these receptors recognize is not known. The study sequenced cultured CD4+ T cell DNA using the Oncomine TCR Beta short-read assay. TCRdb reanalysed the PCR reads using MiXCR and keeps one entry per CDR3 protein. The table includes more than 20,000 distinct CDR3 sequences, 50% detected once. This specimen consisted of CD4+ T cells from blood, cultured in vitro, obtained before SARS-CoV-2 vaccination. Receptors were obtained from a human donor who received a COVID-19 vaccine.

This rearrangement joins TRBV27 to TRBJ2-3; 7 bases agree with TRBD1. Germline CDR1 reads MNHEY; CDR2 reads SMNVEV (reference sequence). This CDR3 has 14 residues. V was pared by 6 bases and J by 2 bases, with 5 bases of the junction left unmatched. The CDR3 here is CASSQDRSTDTQYF. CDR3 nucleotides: TGTGCCAGCAGCCAGGACAGGTCCACAGATACGCAGTATTTT.

In DNA form, the CDR3 reads TGTGCCTGGAGTTCTGGCTACAATCAGCCCCAGCATTTT. Translated, it gives CAWSSGYNQPQHF. This chain connects TRBV30 to TRBJ1-5; D unresolved. This CDR3 spans 13 amino acids. Trimming took off 2 bases at V and 3 bases at J, with 8 bases between the two ends. CDR1 GTSNPN and CDR2 SVGIG come from the germline V gene (reference sequence).

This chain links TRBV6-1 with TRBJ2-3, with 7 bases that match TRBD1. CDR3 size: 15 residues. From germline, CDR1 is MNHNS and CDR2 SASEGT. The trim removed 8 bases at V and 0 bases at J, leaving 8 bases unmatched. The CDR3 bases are TGTGCCAGCCAGACACAGGGGATTAGCACAGATACGCAGTATTTT. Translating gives CASQTQGISTDTQYF.

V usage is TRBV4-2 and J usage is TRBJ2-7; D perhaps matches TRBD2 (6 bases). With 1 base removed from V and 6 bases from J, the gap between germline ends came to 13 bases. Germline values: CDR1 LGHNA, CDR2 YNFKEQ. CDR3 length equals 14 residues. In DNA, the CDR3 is TGTGCCAGCAGCCAAGTTGGGCAGGGAGGCGAGCAGTACTTC. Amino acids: CASSQVGQGGEQYF.

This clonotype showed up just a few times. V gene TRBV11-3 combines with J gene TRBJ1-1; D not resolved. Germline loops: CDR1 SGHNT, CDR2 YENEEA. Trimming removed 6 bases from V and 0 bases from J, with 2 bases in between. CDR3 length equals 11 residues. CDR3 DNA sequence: TGTGCCAGCAGAATGAACACTGAAGCTTTCTTT. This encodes CASRMNTEAFF.